Reported below is one T cell receptor beta chain. Patients of the Seattle cohort, enrolled during active infection, were followed longitudinally. The sample comes from a study of blood T cell repertoires in COVID-19. Study background: T cells, B-cell-depleted T cells, or PBMCs provided the cDNA or gDNA that served as material.

Repertoires were generated with immunoSEQ multiplex PCR, while TCRdb's copy carries only in-frame clones and drops some. The sample has approximately 270,000 clones, 88% seen once. Germline V CDR1 and CDR2: SGHRS, YFSETQ. V lost 4 bases and J 0 bases, leaving 7 bases between the germline ends. This CDR3 contains 13 residues. This sequence joins TRBV5-1 and TRBJ2-5; D possibly corresponds to TRBD2 (5 bases). Sequencing was carried out using peripheral blood. The origin of this receptor is a woman aged 25 to 45 with COVID-19, enrolled during active disease. CDR3 protein: CASSADYQETQYF. CDR3 sequence (DNA): TGCGCCAGCAGCGCGGACTACCAAGAGACCCAGTACTTC.